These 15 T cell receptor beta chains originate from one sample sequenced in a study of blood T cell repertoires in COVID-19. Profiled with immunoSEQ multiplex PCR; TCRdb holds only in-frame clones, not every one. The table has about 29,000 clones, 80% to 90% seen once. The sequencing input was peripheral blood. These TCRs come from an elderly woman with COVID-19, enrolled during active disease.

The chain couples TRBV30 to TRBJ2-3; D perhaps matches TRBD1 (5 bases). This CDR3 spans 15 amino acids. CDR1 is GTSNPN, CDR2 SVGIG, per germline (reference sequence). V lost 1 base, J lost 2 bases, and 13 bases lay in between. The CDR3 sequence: CAWSAWGGYTDTQYF. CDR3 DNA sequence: TGTGCCTGGAGTGCCTGGGGCGGATACACAGATACGCAGTATTTT.

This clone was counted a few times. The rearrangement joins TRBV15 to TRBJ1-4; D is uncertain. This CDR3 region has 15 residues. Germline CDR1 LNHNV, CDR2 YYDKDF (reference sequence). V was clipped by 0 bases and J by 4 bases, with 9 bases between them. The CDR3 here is CATSRDSNGNEKLFF. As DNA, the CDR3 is TGTGCCACCAGCAGAGATTCTAACGGTAATGAAAAACTGTTTTTT.

CDR3 sequence (DNA): TGTGCCAGCGTTGGGGAAGGGGGTAACACTGAAGCTTTCTTT. Translating gives CASVGEGGNTEAFF. V usage is TRBV25-1 and J usage is TRBJ1-1, with D perhaps matching TRBD1 (6 bases). Germline loops: CDR1 MGHDK, CDR2 SYGVNS. V was clipped by 8 bases and J by 2 bases, with 15 bases between them. The CDR3 runs 14 residues.

CDR3 amino acids: CAWSADEGEAFF. The CDR3, as DNA: TGTGCCTGGAGCGCGGACGAGGGTGAAGCTTTCTTT. This chain uses TRBV30 with TRBJ1-1; D is uncertain. The CDR3 is 12 residues long. V lost 3 bases, J lost 7 bases, and 12 bases lay in between. Germline values: CDR1 GTSNPN, CDR2 SVGIG (reference sequence). The full variable domain, completed using reference TRBV30 and TRBJ1-1, is SQTIHQWPATLVQPVGSPLSLECTVEGTSNPNLYWYRQAAGRGLQLLFYSVGIGQISSEVPQNLSASRPQDRQFILSSKKLLLSDSGFYLCAWSADEGEAFFGQGTRLTVV.

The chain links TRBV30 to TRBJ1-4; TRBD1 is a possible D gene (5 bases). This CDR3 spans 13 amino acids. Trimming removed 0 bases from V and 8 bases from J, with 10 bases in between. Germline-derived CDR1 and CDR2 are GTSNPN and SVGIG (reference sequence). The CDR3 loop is CAWSVVGGEKLFF. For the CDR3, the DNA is TGTGCCTGGAGTGTGGTGGGGGGGGAAAAACTGTTTTTT.

The CDR3 here is CASSLAQGGADTQYF. In nucleotides, the CDR3 is TGCGCCAGCAGCTTGGCACAGGGAGGGGCAGATACGCAGTATTTT. The genes are TRBV5-1 and TRBJ2-3; TRBD2 might be the D (7 bases). Germline CDR1 and CDR2: SGHRS and YFSETQ. This CDR3 region has 15 residues. V lost 0 bases and J lost 4, with 12 bases in between.

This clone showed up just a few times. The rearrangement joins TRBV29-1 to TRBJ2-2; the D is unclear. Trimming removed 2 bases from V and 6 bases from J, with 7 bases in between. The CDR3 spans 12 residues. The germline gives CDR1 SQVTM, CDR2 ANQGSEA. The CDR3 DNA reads TGCAGCGTTGAATATATGTCCGGGGAGCTGTTTTTT. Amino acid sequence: CSVEYMSGELFF.

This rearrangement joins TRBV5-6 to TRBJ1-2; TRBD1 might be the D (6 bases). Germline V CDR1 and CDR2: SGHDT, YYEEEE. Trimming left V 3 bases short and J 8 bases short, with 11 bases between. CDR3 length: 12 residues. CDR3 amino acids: CASSWPGDGYTF. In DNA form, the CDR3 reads TGTGCCAGCAGCTGGCCAGGGGACGGCTACACCTTC.

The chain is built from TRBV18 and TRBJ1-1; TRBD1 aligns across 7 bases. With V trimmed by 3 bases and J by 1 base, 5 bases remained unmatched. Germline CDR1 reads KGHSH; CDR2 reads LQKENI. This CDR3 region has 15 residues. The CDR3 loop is CASSPRQGENTEAFF. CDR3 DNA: TGTGCCAGCTCACCGAGACAGGGTGAGAACACTGAAGCTTTCTTT.

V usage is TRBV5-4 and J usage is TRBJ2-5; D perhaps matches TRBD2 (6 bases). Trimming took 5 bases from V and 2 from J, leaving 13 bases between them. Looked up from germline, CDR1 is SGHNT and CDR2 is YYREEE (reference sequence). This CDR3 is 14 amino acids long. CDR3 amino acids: CASSPGTFQETQYF. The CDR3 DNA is TGTGCCAGCAGTCCCGGGACTTTTCAAGAGACCCAGTACTTC.

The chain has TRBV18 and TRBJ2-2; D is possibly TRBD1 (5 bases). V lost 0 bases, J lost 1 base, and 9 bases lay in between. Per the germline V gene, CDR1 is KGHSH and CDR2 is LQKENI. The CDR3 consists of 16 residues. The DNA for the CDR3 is TGTGCCAGCTCACCACCCCCAGGGTTGAACACCGGGGAGCTGTTTTTT. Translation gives CASSPPPGLNTGELFF.

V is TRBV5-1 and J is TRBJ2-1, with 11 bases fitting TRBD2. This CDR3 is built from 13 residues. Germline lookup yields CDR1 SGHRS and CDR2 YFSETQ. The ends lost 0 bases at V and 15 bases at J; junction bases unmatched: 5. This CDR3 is CASSLGTSGSRFF. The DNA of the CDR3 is TGCGCCAGCAGCTTGGGAACTAGCGGGAGTAGGTTCTTC.

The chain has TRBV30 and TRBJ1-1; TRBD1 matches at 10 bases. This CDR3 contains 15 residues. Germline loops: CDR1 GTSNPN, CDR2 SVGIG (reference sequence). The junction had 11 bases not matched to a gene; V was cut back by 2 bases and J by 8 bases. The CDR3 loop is CAWSLRGQGSKEAFF. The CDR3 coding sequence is TGTGCCTGGAGTCTACGGGGACAGGGGTCTAAGGAAGCTTTCTTT.

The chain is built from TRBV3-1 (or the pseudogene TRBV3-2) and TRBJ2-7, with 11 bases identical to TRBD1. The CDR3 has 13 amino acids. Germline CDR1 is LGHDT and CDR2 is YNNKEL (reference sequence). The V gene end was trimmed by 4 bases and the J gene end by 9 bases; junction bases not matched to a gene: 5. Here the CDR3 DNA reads TGTGCCAGCAGCCCTGGACAGGGGGCTGCGCAGTACTTC. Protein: CASSPGQGAAQYF.

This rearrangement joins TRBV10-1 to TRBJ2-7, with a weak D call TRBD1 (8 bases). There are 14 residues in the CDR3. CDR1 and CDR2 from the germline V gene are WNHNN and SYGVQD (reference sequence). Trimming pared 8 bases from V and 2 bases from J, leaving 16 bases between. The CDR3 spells CASLEQGGPYEQYF. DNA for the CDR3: TGCGCCAGCCTGGAACAGGGGGGGCCCTACGAGCAGTACTTC.